A selection of T cell receptor beta chains follows, all from one sample in a study of lymphopenia after photon versus proton radiotherapy. Assay: immunoSEQ multiplex PCR; the TCRdb copy retains only in-frame clones and omits some. This sample yields approximately 58,000 clones, of which around four fifths are seen a single time; just under 30% belongs to the top ten. Material: peripheral blood, obtained from a patient treated with photon-based radiotherapy. The receptors were gathered from a man in his fifties with gastric cancer. Each CDR3 is given with its conserved first and last residue. A D gene is named only where the DNA matches it firmly. Not every row has a clone size; where given, it reads once, few, many or a size class.

d_gene,abundance,v_gene,j_gene,CDR3nt,CDR3aa
NA,NA,TRBV11-2,TRBJ1-1,TGTGCCAGCAGCTTAGTTCTTAACGGCCTCGGCCTCGAAGCTTTCTTT,CASSLVLNGLGLEAFF
TRBD2,NA,TRBV4-1,TRBJ2-7,TGCGCCAGCAGCCAAGCTACTAGCGGGAGTTTCTACGAGCAGTACTTC,CASSQATSGSFYEQYF
NA,once,TRBV30,TRBJ2-7,TGTGCCTGGAGTGTACGCGGCGAGCAGTACTTC,CAWSVRGEQYF
NA,once,TRBV9,TRBJ1-2,TGTGCCAGCAGCGTAGGAGTGGGGGGCTATGGCTACACCTTC,CASSVGVGGYGYTF
TRBD2,NA,TRBV4-2,TRBJ2-7,TGTGCCAGCAGCCTTAGCGGGGGGAGTGGGTACGAGCAGTACTTC,CASSLSGGSGYEQYF
NA,NA,TRBV2,TRBJ2-2,TGTGCCAGCATTGCCGGGACCAACACCGGGGAGCTGTTTTTT,CASIAGTNTGELFF
NA,NA,TRBV7-2,TRBJ2-7,TGTGCCAGCAGCTTAGGGTGGGAGAGGGGCTACGAGCAGTACTTC,CASSLGWERGYEQYF
TRBD1,NA,TRBV11-2,TRBJ1-1,TGTGCCAGCAGCTCACGGACAGGGGGGGGCACTGAAGCTTTCTTT,CASSSRTGGGTEAFF
TRBD2,NA,TRBV2,TRBJ2-3,TGTGCCAGCACTGATCCCTCGGGACTAGCGCGCACAGATACGCAGTATTTT,CASTDPSGLARTDTQYF
TRBD2,NA,TRBV19,TRBJ2-3,TGTGCCTGCCGGACTAGCGGTACAGATACGCAGTATTTT,CACRTSGTDTQYF
NA,NA,TRBV5-4,TRBJ2-1,TGTGCCAGCAGCCACTTCGGGGATGAGCAGTTCTTC,CASSHFGDEQFF
NA,NA,TRBV7-2,TRBJ2-7,TGTGCCAGCAGCTTATTCTACGAGCAGTACTTC,CASSLFYEQYF
NA,NA,TRBV7-9,TRBJ1-3,TGTGCCAGCAGCCATCCCCGGGACACAGGAAACACCATATATTTT,CASSHPRDTGNTIYF
NA,NA,TRBV4-1,TRBJ1-5,TGCGCCAGCAGCCAAGTCAGGGGAAGAAGTCAGCCCCAGCATTTT,CASSQVRGRSQPQHF
NA,NA,TRBV7-4,TRBJ1-3,TGTGCCAGCCCCAAAGGTGACAGACGCTCTGGAAACACCATATATTTT,CASPKGDRRSGNTIYF
TRBD1,few,TRBV6-6,TRBJ2-7,TGTGCCAGCAGGTCCCGGGACAGTTCCTACGAGCAGTACTTC,CASRSRDSSYEQYF
NA,NA,TRBV5-6,TRBJ1-3,TGTGCCAGCAGCTTTCGGACAGGAAACACCATATATTTT,CASSFRTGNTIYF
TRBD1,NA,TRBV18,TRBJ1-2,TGTGCCAGCTCGGCGACAGGGACCTATGGCTACACCTTC,CASSATGTYGYTF
TRBD1,NA,TRBV6-1,TRBJ2-7,TGTGCCAGCAGTGACCGGACAGGGGGGTCCTACGAGCAGTACTTC,CASSDRTGGSYEQYF
NA,NA,TRBV18,TRBJ2-1,TGTGCCAGCTCACCACCGGGGAGCGGTAGCGCCAACAATGAGCAGTTCTTC,CASSPPGSGSANNEQFF
TRBD2,NA,TRBV28,TRBJ2-1,TGTGCCAGCAGCCTCAGACTAGCGGCCGAGCAGTTCTTC,CASSLRLAAEQFF
NA,few,TRBV6-5,TRBJ1-5,TGTGCCAGCAGTTATGGTGGGGGGAATCAGCCCCAGCATTTT,CASSYGGGNQPQHF
NA,once,TRBV7-9,TRBJ1-2,TGTGCCAGCAGCTTCCCGGGGGGCGCATACTATGGCTACACCTTC,CASSFPGGAYYGYTF
NA,NA,TRBV11-2,TRBJ2-5,TGTGCCAGCAGCTCTACTACAGGGAGGCAGACCCAGTACTTC,CASSSTTGRQTQYF